Presented here are 9 T cell receptor beta chains from one specimen sequenced in a study of beta chain features in type 1 diabetes. Expressed TCRB transcripts were sequenced after all isolated RNA was converted to cDNA. The assay was immunoSEQ multiplex PCR, and TCRdb's table has in-frame clones only and misses some. This sample has 30,000 to 40,000 clones, with approximately 60% found just once. The specimen was Tregs from blood. The receptors were sampled from a woman aged 25-40 years in good health.

The J gene is TRBJ2-3, the V gene TRBV10-3, with 11 bases lining up with TRBD1. V shed 8 bases, J shed 0 bases, and the junction held 10 bases outside the gene matches. Germline lookup yields CDR1 ENHRY and CDR2 SYGVKD. This CDR3 region has 17 residues. The CDR3 loop reads CAIAGTGGSSSTDTQYF. CDR3 nucleotide sequence: TGTGCCATCGCCGGGACAGGGGGTTCATCTAGCACAGATACGCAGTATTTT.

The sample holds one count of this clone. The chain uses TRBV6-5 and TRBJ1-2; 10 nucleotides match TRBD1. Germline CDR1 reads MNHEY; CDR2 reads SVGAGI. V was pared by 7 bases and J by 7 bases, with 9 bases of the junction left unmatched. This CDR3 has 14 amino acids. The CDR3 bases are TGTGCCAGCACCCAGACAGGGGGCCAGGCTGGCTACACCTTC. Protein: CASTQTGGQAGYTF.

This clone was detected only once. The J gene is TRBJ2-4, the V gene TRBV7-9; 10 bases agree with TRBD2. J lost 6 bases, V lost 6 bases, and 8 bases had no gene match. CDR1 is SEHNR and CDR2 is FQNEAQ in the germline V gene (reference sequence). CDR3 size: 15 residues. This CDR3 is CASRQSGRGTNIQYF. In DNA form, the CDR3 reads TGTGCCAGCAGACAGAGCGGGAGGGGGACAAACATTCAGTACTTC.

The CDR3 is CASRESGVNYGYTF. Here the CDR3 DNA reads TGTGCCAGCAGGGAGTCCGGGGTGAATTATGGCTACACCTTC. This chain links TRBV28 with TRBJ1-2; D gene ambiguous. Germline CDR1 MDHEN, CDR2 SYDVKM. The CDR3 length is 14 residues. V was cut by 6 bases and J by 5 bases, with 16 bases left in between.

The chain joins TRBV2 to TRBJ2-5; the D gene is possibly TRBD2 (6 bases). V lost 3 bases and J 2 bases, leaving 13 bases between the germline ends. Germline CDR1 reads SNHLY; CDR2 reads FYNNEI. The CDR3 runs 15 residues. The DNA of the CDR3 is TGTGCCAGCAGTGATACCCTAGCGACTCAAGAGACCCAGTACTTC. Translation: CASSDTLATQETQYF.

The chain couples TRBV2 to TRBJ2-7; D is perhaps TRBD2 (5 bases). V dropped 6 bases and J dropped 1 base, with 13 bases sitting between them. Germline V gives CDR1 SNHLY, CDR2 FYNNEI. CDR3 length: 14 residues. This chain's CDR3 is CASRAAAESYEQYF. The CDR3 DNA follows: TGTGCCAGCAGAGCGGCGGCGGAATCCTACGAGCAGTACTTC.

The rearrangement uses TRBV5-8 and TRBJ1-1, with D maybe TRBD1 (5 bases). The germline gives CDR1 SGHTS, CDR2 YDEGEE. Trimming pared 1 base from V and 4 bases from J, leaving 8 bases between. The CDR3 length is 13 residues. CDR3 in DNA: TGTGCCAGCAGCTTGAGGGGTTCCACTGAAGCTTTCTTT. Its translation: CASSLRGSTEAFF.

This chain joins TRBV5-1 and TRBJ2-6; the match to TRBD1 covers 10 bases. Per germline, CDR1 SGHRS and CDR2 YFSETQ. The CDR3 loop spans 18 amino acids. With 4 bases clipped from V and 0 bases from J, the junction kept 7 bases outside the gene matches. The CDR3 sequence: CASSIGQGGTSGANVLTF. CDR3 DNA sequence: TGCGCCAGCAGCATAGGACAGGGGGGAACCTCTGGGGCCAACGTCCTGACTTTC.

This sequence joins TRBV18 and TRBJ2-7; 9 bases agree with TRBD2. The V segment lost 5 bases and the J segment 1 base; nucleotides outside the gene matches: 21. The V gene's germline CDR1 is KGHSH and CDR2 LQKENI. The CDR3 loop spans 20 amino acids. The CDR3 here is CASSESHQFNSGSSSYEQYF. The CDR3 DNA reads TGTGCCAGCTCAGAGTCACACCAATTTAATAGCGGGAGCTCATCCTACGAGCAGTACTTC. Supplemented by reference TRBV18 and TRBJ2-7, the full variable domain reads NAGVMQNPRHLVRRRGQEARLRCSPMKGHSHVYWYRQLPEEGLKFMVYLQKENIIDESGMPKERFSAEFPKEGPSILRIQQVVRGDSAAYFCASSESHQFNSGSSSYEQYFGPGTRLTVT.